The 6 T cell receptor beta chains below come from one sample, sequenced in a study of T cell changes during pregnancy in multiple sclerosis. Using immunoSEQ multiplex PCR, the repertoire was profiled, and TCRdb retains in-frame clones only, with some absent. Of some 81,000 clones listed, about 89% were seen once; the top ten hold under 2.5%. The input for sequencing was peripheral blood, taken before pregnancy. The receptors were sampled from a female donor with multiple sclerosis, enrolled in a pregnancy study.

V usage is TRBV6-1 and J usage is TRBJ2-2; possible D gene TRBD2, 7 bases. The CDR3 consists of 13 residues. V was shortened by 7 bases and J by 7 bases, with 13 bases between the two germline ends. Per the germline V gene, CDR1 is MNHNS and CDR2 is SASEGT. CDR3 nucleotides: TGTGCCAGCAAGGGGGGGCGTGGCGGGGAGCTGTTTTTT. Translating it yields CASKGGRGGELFF.

The chain uses TRBV7-8 and TRBJ1-5, with D maybe TRBD1 (6 bases). This CDR3 spans 18 amino acids. CDR1 is SGHVS and CDR2 is FQNEAQ in the germline V gene. V shed 5 bases and J shed 0 bases, with 20 bases lying between them. The CDR3 sequence is CASSPNRGGGFSNQPQHF. The CDR3, as DNA: TGTGCCAGCAGCCCCAATCGGGGAGGGGGATTTAGCAATCAGCCCCAGCATTTT. Based on the CDR3 plus reference TRBV7-8 and TRBJ1-5, the full variable domain is GAGVSQSPRYKVAKRGQDVALRCDPISGHVSLFWYQQALGQGPEFLTYFQNEAQLDKSGLPSDRFFAERPEGSVSTLKIQRTQQEDSAVYLCASSPNRGGGFSNQPQHFGDGTRLSIL.

The chain uses TRBV7-9 and TRBJ1-1, with no clear D. Trimming took 2 bases from V and 13 from J, leaving 14 bases between them. CDR3 size: 12 residues. Germline-derived CDR1 and CDR2 are SEHNR and FQNEAQ (reference sequence). The CDR3, as DNA: TGTGCCAGCAGCTTAAAGTTGGAGTCACATTTCTTT. Translation: CASSLKLESHFF.

The V and J genes are TRBV6-5 and TRBJ2-3, with TRBD1 matching 7 bases. Germline V gene sequence: CDR1 MNHEY, CDR2 SVGAGI. The CDR3 loop spans 15 amino acids. Trimming at V came to 3 bases and at J to 2 bases, leaving 5 bases not matched to a gene. The CDR3 DNA reads TGTGCCAGCAGTTATTCGGGACAGCTCACAGATACGCAGTATTTT. This encodes CASSYSGQLTDTQYF.

V is TRBV30 and J is TRBJ2-7, with D perhaps matching TRBD2 (6 bases). The CDR3 runs 13 residues. Trimming took off 0 bases at V and 7 bases at J, with 13 bases between the two ends. CDR1 and CDR2 from the germline V gene are GTSNPN and SVGIG (reference sequence). As DNA, the CDR3 is TGTGCCTGGAGTGTACATACGGGGGAGGAGCAGTACTTC. Amino acids: CAWSVHTGEEQYF. Looking up the rest from reference TRBV30 and TRBJ2-7 gives the full variable domain: SQTIHQWPATLVQPVGSPLSLECTVEGTSNPNLYWYRQAAGRGLQLLFYSVGIGQISSEVPQNLSASRPQDRQFILSSKKLLLSDSGFYLCAWSVHTGEEQYFGPGTRLTVT.

This chain joins TRBV25-1 and TRBJ2-7, with 8 nucleotides matching TRBD1. V was clipped by 5 bases and J by 5 bases; unmatched bases: 8. Germline lookup yields CDR1 MGHDK and CDR2 SYGVNS. The length of the CDR3 is 14 residues. CDR3 nucleotide sequence: TGTGCCAGCAGTCGGGCAGGGGGCTCTCACGAGCAGTACTTC. The encoded protein is CASSRAGGSHEQYF.